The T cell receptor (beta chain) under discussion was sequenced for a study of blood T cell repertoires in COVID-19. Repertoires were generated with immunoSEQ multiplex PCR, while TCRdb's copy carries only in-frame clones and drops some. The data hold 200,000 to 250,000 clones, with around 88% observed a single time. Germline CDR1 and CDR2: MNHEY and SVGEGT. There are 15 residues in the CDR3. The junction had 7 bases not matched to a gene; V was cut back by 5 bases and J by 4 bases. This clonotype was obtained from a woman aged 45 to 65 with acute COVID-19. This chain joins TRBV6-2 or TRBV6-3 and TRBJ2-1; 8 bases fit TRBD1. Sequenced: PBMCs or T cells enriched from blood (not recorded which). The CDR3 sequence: CASSTGQGAYNEQFF. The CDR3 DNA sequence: TGTGCCAGCAGTACCGGTCAGGGGGCTTACAATGAGCAGTTCTTC.